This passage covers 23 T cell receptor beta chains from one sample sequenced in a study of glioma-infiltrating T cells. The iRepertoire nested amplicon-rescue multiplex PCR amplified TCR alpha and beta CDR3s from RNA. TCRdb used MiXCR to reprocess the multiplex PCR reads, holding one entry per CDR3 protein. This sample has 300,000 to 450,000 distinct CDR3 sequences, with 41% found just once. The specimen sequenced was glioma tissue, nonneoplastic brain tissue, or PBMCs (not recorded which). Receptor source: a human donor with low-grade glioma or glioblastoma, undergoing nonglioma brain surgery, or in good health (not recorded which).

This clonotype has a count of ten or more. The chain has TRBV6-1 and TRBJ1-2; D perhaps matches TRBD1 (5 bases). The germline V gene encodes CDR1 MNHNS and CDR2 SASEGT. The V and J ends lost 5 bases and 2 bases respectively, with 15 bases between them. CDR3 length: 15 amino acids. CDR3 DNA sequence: TGTGCCAGCAGTCCTTTACCGGGGGAGAACTATGGCTACACCTTC. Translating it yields CASSPLPGENYGYTF.

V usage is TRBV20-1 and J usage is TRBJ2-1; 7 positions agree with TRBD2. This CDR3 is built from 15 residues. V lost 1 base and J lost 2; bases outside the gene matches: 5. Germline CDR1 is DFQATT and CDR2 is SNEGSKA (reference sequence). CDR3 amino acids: CSARGTSATYNEQFF. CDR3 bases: TGCAGTGCTAGAGGAACTAGCGCAACCTACAATGAGCAGTTCTTC.

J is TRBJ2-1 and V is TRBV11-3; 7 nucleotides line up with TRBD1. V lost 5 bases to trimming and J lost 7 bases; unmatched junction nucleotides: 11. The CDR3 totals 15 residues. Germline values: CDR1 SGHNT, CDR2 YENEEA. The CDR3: CASSPRTGRWNEQFF. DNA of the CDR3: TGTGCCAGCAGCCCCCGGACAGGCCGCTGGAATGAGCAGTTCTTC. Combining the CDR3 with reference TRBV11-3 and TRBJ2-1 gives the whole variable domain EAGVVQSPRYKIIEKKQPVAFWCNPISGHNTLYWYLQNLGQGPELLIRYENEEAVDDSQLPKDRFSAERLKGVDSTLKIQPAELGDSAVYLCASSPRTGRWNEQFFGPGTRLTVL.

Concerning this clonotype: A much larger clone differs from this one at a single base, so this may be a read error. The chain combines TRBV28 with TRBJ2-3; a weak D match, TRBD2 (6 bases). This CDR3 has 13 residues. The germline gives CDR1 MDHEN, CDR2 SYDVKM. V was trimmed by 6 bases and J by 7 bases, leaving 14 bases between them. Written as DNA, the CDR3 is TGTGCCAGCAGGCGACTAGGATTGAATACGCAGTATTTT. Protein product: CASRRLGLNTQYF.

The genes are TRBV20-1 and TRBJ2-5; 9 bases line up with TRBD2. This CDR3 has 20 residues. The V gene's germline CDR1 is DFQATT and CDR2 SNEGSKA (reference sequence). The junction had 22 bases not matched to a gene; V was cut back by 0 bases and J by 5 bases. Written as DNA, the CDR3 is TGCAGTGCTAGAGATTCCAGGAGGACTAGCGTACCGACGGGAGGGGAGACCCAGTACTTC. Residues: CSARDSRRTSVPTGGETQYF.

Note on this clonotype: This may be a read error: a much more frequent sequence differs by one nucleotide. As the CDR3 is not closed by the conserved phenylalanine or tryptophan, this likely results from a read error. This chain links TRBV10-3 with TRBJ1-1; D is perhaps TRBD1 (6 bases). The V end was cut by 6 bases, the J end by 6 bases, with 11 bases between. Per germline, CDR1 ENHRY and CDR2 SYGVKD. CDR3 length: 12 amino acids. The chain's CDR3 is CAISLGQSEAFL. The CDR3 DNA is TGTGCCATCAGCTTAGGACAGTCTGAAGCTTTCCTT.

The CDR3 protein is CASSLPGRGLDTEAFF. The CDR3 region has the DNA TGTGCCAGCAGCCTGCCGGGACGGGGGTTGGACACTGAAGCTTTCTTT. The chain is built from TRBV4-2 and TRBJ1-1; D perhaps matches TRBD1 (5 bases). Germline assignment: CDR1 LGHNA and CDR2 YNFKEQ. The CDR3 spans 16 residues. Trimming removed 4 bases at V and 3 bases at J, with 18 bases between.

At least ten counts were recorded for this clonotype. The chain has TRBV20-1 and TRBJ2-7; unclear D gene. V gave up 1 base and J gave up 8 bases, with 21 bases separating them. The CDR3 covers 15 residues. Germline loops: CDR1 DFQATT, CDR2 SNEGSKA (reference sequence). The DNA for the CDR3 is TGCAGTGCTAGAGTTGGCGGCTCCAACCTTCTCCAGCAGTACTTC. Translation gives CSARVGGSNLLQQYF.

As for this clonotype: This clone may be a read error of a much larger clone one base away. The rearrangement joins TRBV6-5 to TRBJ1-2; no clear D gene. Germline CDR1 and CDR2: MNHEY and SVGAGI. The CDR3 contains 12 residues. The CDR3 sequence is CASSWNTGGYNF. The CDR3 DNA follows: TGTGCCAGCAGTTGGAACACGGGAGGCTACAACTTC.

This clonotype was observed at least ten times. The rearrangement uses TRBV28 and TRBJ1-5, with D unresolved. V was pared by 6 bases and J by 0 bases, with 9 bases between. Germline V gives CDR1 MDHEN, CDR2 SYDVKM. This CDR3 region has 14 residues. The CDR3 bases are TGTGCCAGCAGAATTCAGAATAGCAATCAGCCCCAGCATTTT. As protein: CASRIQNSNQPQHF.

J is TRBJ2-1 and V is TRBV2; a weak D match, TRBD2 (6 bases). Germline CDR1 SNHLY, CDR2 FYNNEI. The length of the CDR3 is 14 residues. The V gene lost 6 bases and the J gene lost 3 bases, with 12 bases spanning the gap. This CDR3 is CASRREAVYNEQFF. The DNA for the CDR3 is TGTGCCAGCAGGAGGGAGGCCGTCTACAATGAGCAGTTCTTC.

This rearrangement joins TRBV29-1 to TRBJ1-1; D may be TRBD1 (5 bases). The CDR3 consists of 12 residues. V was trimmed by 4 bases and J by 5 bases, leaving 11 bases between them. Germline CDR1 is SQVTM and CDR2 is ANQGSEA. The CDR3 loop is CSVGQGGTEAFF. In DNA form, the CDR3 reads TGCAGCGTTGGTCAGGGTGGAACTGAAGCTTTCTTT.

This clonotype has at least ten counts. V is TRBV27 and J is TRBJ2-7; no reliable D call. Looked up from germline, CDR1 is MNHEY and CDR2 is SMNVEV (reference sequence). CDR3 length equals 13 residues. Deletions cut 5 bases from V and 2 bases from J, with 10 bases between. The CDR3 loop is CASSLNWPYEQYF. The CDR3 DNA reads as TGTGCCAGCAGTCTAAACTGGCCCTACGAGCAGTACTTC.

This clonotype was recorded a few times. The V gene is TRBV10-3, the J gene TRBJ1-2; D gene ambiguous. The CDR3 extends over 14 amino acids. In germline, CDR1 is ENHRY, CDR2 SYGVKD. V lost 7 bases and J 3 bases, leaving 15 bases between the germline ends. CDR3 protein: CAINFGRADYGYTF. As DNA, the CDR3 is TGTGCCATCAACTTCGGGAGGGCGGACTATGGCTACACCTTC.

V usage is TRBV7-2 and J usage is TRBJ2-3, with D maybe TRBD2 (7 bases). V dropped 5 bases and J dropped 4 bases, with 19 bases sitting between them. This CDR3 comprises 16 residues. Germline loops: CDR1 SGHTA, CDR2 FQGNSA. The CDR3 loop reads CASSPGGPRDADTQYF. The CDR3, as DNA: TGTGCCAGCAGCCCGGGGGGCCCCAGGGACGCAGATACGCAGTATTTT.

The CDR3 spells CASTTSGTYDEKLFF. The CDR3 DNA is TGCGCCAGCACAACATCCGGGACATACGATGAAAAACTGTTTTTT. The chain joins TRBV5-1 to TRBJ1-4; possibly TRBD1 for D (6 bases). Per the germline V gene, CDR1 is SGHRS and CDR2 is YFSETQ. With 6 bases removed from V and 6 bases from J, the gap between germline ends came to 18 bases. This CDR3 has 15 amino acids. The entire variable domain, with the rest obtained from reference TRBV5-1 and TRBJ1-4, is as follows: KAGVTQTPRYLIKTRGQQVTLSCSPISGHRSVSWYQQTPGQGLQFLFEYFSETQRNKGNFPGRFSGRQFSNSRSEMNVSTLELGDSALYLCASTTSGTYDEKLFFGSGTQLSVL.

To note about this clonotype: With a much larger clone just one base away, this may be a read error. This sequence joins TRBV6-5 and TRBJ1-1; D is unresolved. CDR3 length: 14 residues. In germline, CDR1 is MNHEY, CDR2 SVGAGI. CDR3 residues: CASSYTHRDTEALF. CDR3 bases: TGTGCCAGCAGTTACACTCACCGAGACACTGAAGCTCTCTTT.

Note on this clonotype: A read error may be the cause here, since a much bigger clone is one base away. The CDR3 DNA follows: TGCAGTGCCTCACAGGGAGTGAAAGAGCAGTACTTC. It yields the protein CSASQGVKEQYF. The chain recombines TRBV20-1 with TRBJ2-7, with D possibly being TRBD1 (6 bases). Trimming stripped 6 bases from V and 7 bases from J, with 16 bases between. CDR1 is DFQATT and CDR2 is SNEGSKA in the germline V gene (reference sequence). The CDR3 length is 12 residues.

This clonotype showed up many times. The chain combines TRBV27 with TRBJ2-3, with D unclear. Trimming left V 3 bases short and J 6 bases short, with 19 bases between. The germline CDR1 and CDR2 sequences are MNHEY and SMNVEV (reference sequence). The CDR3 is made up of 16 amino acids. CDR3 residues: CASSLVGFAEVDTQYF. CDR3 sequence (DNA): TGTGCCAGCAGTTTGGTAGGGTTCGCCGAGGTGGATACGCAGTATTTT.

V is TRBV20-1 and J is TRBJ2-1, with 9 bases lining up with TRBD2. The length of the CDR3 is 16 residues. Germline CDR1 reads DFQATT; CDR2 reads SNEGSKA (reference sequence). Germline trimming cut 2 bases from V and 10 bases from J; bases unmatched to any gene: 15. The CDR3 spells CSARSMGLADTYEQFF. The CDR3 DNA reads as TGCAGTGCTAGATCGATGGGACTAGCAGACACCTACGAGCAGTTCTTC.

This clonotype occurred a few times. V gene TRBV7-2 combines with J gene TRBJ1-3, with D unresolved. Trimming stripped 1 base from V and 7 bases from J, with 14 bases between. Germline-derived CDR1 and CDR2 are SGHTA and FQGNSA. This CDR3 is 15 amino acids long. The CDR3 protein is CASSLGQAGGNTIYF. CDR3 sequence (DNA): TGTGCCAGCAGCTTAGGTCAGGCGGGCGGGAACACCATATATTTT.

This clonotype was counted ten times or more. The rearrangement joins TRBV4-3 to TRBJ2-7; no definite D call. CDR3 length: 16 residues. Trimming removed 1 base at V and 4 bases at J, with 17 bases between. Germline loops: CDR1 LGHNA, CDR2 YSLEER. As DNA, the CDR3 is TGCGCCAGCAGCCAAGCTCTGGGATTAGCAGAGTACGAGCAGTACTTC. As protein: CASSQALGLAEYEQYF.

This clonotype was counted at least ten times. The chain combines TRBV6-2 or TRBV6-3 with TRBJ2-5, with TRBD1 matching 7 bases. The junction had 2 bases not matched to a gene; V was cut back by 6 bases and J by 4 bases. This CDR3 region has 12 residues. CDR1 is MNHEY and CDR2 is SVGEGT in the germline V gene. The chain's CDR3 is CASRDRVETQYF. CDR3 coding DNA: TGTGCCAGCAGAGACAGGGTAGAGACCCAGTACTTC.